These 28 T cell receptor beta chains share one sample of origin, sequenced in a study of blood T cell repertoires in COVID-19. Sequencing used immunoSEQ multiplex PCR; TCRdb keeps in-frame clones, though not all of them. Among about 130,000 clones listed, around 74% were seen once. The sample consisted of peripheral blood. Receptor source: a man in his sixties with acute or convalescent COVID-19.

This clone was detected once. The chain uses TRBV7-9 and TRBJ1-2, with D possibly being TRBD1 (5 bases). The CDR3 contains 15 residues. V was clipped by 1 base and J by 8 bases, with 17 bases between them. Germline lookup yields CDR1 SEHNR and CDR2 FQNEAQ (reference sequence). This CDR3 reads CASSLVSQAILGYTF. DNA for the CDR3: TGTGCCAGCAGCTTAGTGTCACAGGCAATCCTCGGCTACACCTTC.

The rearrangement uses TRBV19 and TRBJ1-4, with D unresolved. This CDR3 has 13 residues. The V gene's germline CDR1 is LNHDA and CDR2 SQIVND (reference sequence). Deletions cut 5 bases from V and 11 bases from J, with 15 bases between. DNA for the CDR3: TGTGCCAGTAGTCAAGGACTCAAGCGCAAACTGTTTTTT. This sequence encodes CASSQGLKRKLFF. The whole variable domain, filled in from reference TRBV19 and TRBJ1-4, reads DGGITQSPKYLFRKEGQNVTLSCEQNLNHDAMYWYRQDPGQGLRLIYYSQIVNDFQKGDIAEGYSVSREKKESFPLTVTSAQKNPTAFYLCASSQGLKRKLFFGSGTQLSVL.

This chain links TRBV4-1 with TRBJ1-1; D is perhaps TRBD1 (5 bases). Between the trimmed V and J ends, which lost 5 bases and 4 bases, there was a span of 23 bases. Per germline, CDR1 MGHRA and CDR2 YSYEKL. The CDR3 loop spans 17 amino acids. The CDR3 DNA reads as TGCGCCAGCAGCTCTGATCCTTACGTGGGGGAGGGCACTGAAGCTTTCTTT. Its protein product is CASSSDPYVGEGTEAFF.

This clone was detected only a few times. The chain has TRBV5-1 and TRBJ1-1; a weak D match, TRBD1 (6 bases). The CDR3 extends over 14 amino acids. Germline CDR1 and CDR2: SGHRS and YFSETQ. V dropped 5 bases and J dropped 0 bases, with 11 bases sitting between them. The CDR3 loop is CASRTDRLNTEAFF. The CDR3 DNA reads TGCGCCAGCAGAACCGACAGGCTGAACACTGAAGCTTTCTTT.

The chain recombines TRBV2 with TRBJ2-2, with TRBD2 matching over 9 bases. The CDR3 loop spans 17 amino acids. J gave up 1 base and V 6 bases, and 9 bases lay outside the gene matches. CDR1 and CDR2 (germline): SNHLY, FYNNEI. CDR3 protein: CASRQTSGGLNTGELFF. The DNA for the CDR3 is TGTGCCAGCAGACAGACAAGCGGGGGGCTGAACACCGGGGAGCTGTTTTTT. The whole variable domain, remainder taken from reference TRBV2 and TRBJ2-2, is EPEVTQTPSHQVTQMGQEVILRCVPISNHLYFYWYRQILGQKVEFLVSFYNNEISEKSEIFDDQFSVERPDGSNFTLKIRSTKLEDSAMYFCASRQTSGGLNTGELFFGEGSRLTVL.

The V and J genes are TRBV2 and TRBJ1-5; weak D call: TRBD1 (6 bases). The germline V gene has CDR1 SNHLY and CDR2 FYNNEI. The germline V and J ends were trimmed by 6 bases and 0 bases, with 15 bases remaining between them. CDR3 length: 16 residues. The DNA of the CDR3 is TGTGCCAGCAGCCCAGAGGGGGTTTTTAGCAATCAGCCCCAGCATTTT. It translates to CASSPEGVFSNQPQHF.

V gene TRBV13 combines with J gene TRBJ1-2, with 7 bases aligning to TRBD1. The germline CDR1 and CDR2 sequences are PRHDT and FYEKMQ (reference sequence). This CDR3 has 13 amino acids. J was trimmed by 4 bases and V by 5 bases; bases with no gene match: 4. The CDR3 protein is CASSRQGAYGYTF. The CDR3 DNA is TGTGCCAGCAGCAGACAGGGCGCCTATGGCTACACCTTC.

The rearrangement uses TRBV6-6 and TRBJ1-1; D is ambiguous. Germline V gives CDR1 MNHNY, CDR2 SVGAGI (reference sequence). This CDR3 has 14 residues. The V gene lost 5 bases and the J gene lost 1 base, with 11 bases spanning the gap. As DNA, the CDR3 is TGTGCCAGCAGTACGCCCGGAGGGAACACTGAAGCTTTCTTT. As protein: CASSTPGGNTEAFF.

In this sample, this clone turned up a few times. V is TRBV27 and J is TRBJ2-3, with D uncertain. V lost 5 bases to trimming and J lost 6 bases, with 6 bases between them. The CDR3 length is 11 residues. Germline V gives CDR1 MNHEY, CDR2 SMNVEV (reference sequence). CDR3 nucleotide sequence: TGTGCCAGCAGTAAACAGGATACGCAGTATTTT. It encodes CASSKQDTQYF.

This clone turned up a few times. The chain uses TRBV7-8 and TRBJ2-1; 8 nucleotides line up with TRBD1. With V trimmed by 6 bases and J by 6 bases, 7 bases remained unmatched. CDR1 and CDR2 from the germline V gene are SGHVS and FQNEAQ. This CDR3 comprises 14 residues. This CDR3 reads CASRLTGVRNEQFF. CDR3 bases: TGTGCCAGCAGATTGACAGGGGTGCGCAATGAGCAGTTCTTC.

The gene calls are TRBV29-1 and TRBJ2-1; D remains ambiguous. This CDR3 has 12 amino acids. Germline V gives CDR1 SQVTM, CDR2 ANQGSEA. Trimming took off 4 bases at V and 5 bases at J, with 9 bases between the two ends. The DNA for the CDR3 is TGCAGCGTTGGAAGAACTGACAATGAGCAGTTCTTC. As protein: CSVGRTDNEQFF.

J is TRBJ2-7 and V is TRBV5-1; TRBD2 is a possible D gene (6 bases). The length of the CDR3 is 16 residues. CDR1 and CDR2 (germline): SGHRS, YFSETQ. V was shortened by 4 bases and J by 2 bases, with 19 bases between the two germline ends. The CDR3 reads CASSTRPGLKTYEQYF. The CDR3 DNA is TGCGCCAGCAGCACCCGCCCGGGACTGAAGACCTACGAGCAGTACTTC.

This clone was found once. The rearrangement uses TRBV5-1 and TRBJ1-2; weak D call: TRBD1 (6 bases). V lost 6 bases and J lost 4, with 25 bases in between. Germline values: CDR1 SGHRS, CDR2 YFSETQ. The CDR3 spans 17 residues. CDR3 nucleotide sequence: TGCGCCAGCACCCGTGAGGCCAGGGGTGTTGGGGTCTATGGCTACACCTTC. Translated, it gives CASTREARGVGVYGYTF.

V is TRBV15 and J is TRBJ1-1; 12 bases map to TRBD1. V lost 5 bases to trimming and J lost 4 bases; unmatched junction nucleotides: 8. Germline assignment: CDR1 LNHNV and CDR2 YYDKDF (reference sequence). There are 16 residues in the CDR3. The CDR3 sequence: CATSGAGQGARTEAFF. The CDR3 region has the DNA TGTGCCACCAGCGGCGCGGGACAGGGGGCGCGCACTGAAGCTTTCTTT. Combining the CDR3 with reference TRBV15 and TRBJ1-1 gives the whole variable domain DAMVIQNPRYQVTQFGKPVTLSCSQTLNHNVMYWYQQKSSQAPKLLFHYYDKDFNNEADTPDNFQSRRPNTSFCFLDIRSPGLGDTAMYLCATSGAGQGARTEAFFGQGTRLTVV.

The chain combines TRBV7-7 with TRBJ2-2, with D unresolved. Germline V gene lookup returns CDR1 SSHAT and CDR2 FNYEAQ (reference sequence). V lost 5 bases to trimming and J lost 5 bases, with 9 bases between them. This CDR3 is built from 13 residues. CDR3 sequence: CASSPQRTGELFF. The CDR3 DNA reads TGTGCCAGCAGCCCACAACGTACCGGGGAGCTGTTTTTT.

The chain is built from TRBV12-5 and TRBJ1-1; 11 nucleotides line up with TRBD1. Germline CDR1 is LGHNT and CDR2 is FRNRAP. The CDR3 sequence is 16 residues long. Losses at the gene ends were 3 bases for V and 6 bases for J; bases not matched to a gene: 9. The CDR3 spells CASGLTMGQGGPEAFF. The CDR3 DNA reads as TGTGCTAGTGGTTTAACTATGGGACAGGGGGGACCTGAAGCTTTCTTT.

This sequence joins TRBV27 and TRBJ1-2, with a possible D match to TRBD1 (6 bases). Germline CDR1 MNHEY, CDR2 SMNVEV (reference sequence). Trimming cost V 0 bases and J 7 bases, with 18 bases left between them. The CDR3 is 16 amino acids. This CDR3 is CASSLSGQIGFSGYTF. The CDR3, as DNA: TGTGCCAGCAGTTTATCGGGACAAATTGGCTTTTCTGGCTACACCTTC.

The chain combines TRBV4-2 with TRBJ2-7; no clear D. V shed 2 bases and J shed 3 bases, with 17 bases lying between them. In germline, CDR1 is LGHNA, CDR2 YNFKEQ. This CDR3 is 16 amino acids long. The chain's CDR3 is CASSQIGTRYYYEQYF. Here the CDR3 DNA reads TGTGCCAGCAGCCAAATCGGCACTCGCTACTACTACGAGCAGTACTTC.

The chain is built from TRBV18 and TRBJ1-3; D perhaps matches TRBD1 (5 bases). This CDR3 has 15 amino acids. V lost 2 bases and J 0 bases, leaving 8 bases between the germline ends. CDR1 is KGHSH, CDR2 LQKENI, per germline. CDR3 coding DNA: TGTGCCAGCTCACCATCCGGACACTCTGGAAACACCATATATTTT. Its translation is CASSPSGHSGNTIYF. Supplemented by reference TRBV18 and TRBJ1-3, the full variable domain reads NAGVMQNPRHLVRRRGQEARLRCSPMKGHSHVYWYRQLPEEGLKFMVYLQKENIIDESGMPKERFSAEFPKEGPSILRIQQVVRGDSAAYFCASSPSGHSGNTIYFGEGSWLTVV.

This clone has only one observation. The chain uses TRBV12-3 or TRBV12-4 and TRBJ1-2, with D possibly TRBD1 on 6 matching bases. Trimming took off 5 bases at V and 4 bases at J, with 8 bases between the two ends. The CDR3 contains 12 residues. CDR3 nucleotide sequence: TGTGCCAGCAGTCAGGGGTTCTATGGCTACACCTTC. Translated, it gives CASSQGFYGYTF.

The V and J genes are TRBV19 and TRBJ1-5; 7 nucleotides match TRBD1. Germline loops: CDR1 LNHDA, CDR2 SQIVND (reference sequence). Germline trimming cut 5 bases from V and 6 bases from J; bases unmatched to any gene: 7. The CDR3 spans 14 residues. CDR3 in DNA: TGTGCCAGTAGTCGGGACAGTTTCGGTCAGCCCCAGCATTTT. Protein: CASSRDSFGQPQHF.

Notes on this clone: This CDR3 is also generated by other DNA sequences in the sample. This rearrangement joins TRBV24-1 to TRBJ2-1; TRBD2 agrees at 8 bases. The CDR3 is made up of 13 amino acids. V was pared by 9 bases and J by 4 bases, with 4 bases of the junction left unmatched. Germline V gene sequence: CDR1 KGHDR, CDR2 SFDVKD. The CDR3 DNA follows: TGTGCCACCGGGCGGGGGGCTTACAATGAGCAGTTCTTC. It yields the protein CATGRGAYNEQFF.

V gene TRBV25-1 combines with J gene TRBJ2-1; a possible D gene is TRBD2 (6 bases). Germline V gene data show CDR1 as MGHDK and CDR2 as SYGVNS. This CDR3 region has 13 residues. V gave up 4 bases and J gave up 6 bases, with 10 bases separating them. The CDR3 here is CASSGGERNEQFF. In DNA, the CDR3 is TGTGCCAGCAGTGGCGGGGAACGCAATGAGCAGTTCTTC.

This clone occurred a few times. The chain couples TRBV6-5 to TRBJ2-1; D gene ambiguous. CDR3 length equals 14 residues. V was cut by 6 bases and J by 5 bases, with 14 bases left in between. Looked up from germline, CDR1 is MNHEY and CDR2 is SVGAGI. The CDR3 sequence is CASSPMAPNNEQFF. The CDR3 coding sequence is TGTGCCAGCAGCCCCATGGCCCCGAACAATGAGCAGTTCTTC.

Written as DNA, the CDR3 is TGTGCCAGCATAAAGGAGGGACAGTTAAAGAACACTGAAGCTTTCTTT. As protein: CASIKEGQLKNTEAFF. The chain is built from TRBV6-6 and TRBJ1-1; 7 bases match TRBD1. Germline V gene lookup returns CDR1 MNHNY and CDR2 SVGAGI (reference sequence). This CDR3 region has 16 residues. The V gene end was trimmed by 7 bases and the J gene end by 1 base; junction bases not matched to a gene: 12.

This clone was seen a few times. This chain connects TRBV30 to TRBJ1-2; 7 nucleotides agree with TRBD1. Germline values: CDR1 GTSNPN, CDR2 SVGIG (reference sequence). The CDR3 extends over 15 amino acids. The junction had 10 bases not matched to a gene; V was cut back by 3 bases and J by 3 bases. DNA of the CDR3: TGTGCCTGGAGCCCTAAAGGGGGCGCTGACTATGGCTACACCTTC. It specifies CAWSPKGGADYGYTF.

CDR3 nucleotides: TGTGCCAGTAGTATCCCGCCGGGACAGGGGGCAGATACGCAGTATTTT. It yields the protein CASSIPPGQGADTQYF. This rearrangement joins TRBV19 to TRBJ2-3, with 11 bases lining up with TRBD1. The CDR3 consists of 16 residues. Germline-derived CDR1 and CDR2 are LNHDA and SQIVND (reference sequence). V lost 3 bases and J lost 4; bases outside the gene matches: 6.

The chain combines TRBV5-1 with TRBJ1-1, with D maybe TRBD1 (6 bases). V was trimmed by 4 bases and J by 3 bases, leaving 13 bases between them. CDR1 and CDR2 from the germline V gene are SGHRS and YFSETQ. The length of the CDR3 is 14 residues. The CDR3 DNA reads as TGCGCCAGCAGCCCGGACTGGACAGACACTGAAGCTTTCTTT. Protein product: CASSPDWTDTEAFF.